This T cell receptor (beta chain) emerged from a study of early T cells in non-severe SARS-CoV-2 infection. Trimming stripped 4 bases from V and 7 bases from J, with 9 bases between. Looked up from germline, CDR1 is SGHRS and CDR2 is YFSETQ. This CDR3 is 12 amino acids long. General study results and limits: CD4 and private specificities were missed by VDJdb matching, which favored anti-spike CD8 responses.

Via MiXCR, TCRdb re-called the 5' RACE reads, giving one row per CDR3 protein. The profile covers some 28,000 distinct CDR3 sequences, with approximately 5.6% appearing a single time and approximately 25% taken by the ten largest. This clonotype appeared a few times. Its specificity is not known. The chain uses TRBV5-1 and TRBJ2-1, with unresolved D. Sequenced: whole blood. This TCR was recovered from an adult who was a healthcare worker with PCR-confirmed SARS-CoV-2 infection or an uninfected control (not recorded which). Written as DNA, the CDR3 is TGCGCCAGCAGCGCGAAAGGGAATGAGCAGTTCTTC. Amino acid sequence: CASSAKGNEQFF.